Below, one T cell receptor beta chain is given with its context. What it binds is unknown. Profiling relied on immunoSEQ multiplex PCR, and the TCRdb table lists in-frame clones only, not all of them. The profile shows some 120,000 clones, around 90% of them singletons. The sample is drawn from a study of T cell responses to AZD1222 COVID-19 vaccine. Study-level background: Second doses that came at about 4 or about 12 weeks were put together.

General study findings and limits: Baseline testing showed seropositivity in only 5 or 6 AZD1222 recipients. Possibly, clonal diversity was underestimated; donors were largely white British and included more females. Spike regions recognized by vaccine-associated CD4 TCRs spanned the protein, led by 160-218 and 743-854.

This CDR3 region has 15 residues. Trimming cost V 5 bases and J 4 bases; bases outside gene matches: 10. CDR1 SSHAT and CDR2 FNYEAQ come from the germline V gene (reference sequence). The starting material was peripheral blood, obtained on day 0 of AZD1222 vaccination. The origin of this receptor is an adult in good health. V gene TRBV7-7 combines with J gene TRBJ2-5, with TRBD1 identical over 7 bases. Written as DNA, the CDR3 is TGTGCCAGCAGCGTCAGACAGGGCGGAACAGAGACCCAGTACTTC. Its protein is CASSVRQGGTETQYF.